This TCR beta chain stems from a study of CD4+ T cells in melanoma (dated by TCRdb to 2021 to 2024). Study-level background: Neoantigen-specific CD4+ T cells in human melanoma were what the study investigated. Broader findings and caveats from the paper: The report described a correlation between neoantigen-specific CD4+ T cells and the function of CD8+ T cells, macrophages and B cells. Diverse differentiation states were reported to be shown by neoantigen-specific CD4+ T cells in melanoma.

Library preparation employed the immunoSEQ multiplex PCR assay. Entries here come from immuneACCESS through TCRdb and include only in-frame sequences with V and J called. Some clones fail to appear in such tables; in the studies checked, an unresolved V gene covers under half of the shortfall, and the cause of the remainder is unknown. For this sample there are approximately 47,000 clones; nearly 90% appear just once. The biggest ten clones account for about 10% of the sample. The donors were melanoma patients. Regarding this clone: Its antigen is still unknown. At one end the junction does not follow the germline gene, possibly because of a read error.

CDR1 and CDR2 are drawn from the germline V gene: LGHNA, YNFKEQ. Spanning cysteine to phenylalanine, the CDR3 consists of 15 amino acids. Only the CDR3 part of the read is kept: 45 bases, read in frame from the first base. This TCR came from a human donor with melanoma. The sample comprised peripheral blood. This chain is built from TRBV4-2 and TRBJ1-2; the D gene is possibly TRBD1, with 6 bases matching. The DNA sequence is as follows: TGTGCCAGCAGTCAAGGGGCCCAGGGGAACTATGGCTACACCTTC. This is translated as CASSQGAQGNYGYTF.